Listed here are 6 T cell receptor beta chains from one sample, sequenced in a study of T cell changes during pregnancy in multiple sclerosis (dated by TCRdb to the late 2010s). Libraries came from the immunoSEQ multiplex PCR assay. TCRdb mirrors the immuneACCESS table, restricted to in-frame sequences. Some clones are absent from its copies; in checked studies, under half trace to an unresolved V gene, and the reason for the others is unknown. The sample includes about 40,000 clones, with around nine tenths observed a single time. In total, the top ten clones hold around 5% of the sample. The source was peripheral blood, collected in the first trimester of pregnancy. The source of these receptors is a female donor in good health, enrolled as a control in a pregnancy study.

The table lists this clone with a few counts. The rearrangement links TRBV28 to TRBJ1-1; 8 nucleotides align to TRBD1. The CDR3 contains 17 residues. Germline CDR1 is MDHEN and CDR2 is SYDVKM. The V and J ends lost 7 bases and 3 bases, in that order; junction bases with no gene match: 16. CDR3 DNA: TGTGCCAGCATCATAAAGGCAGGGGGCGGTTGGGACACTGAAGCTTTCTTT. It yields the protein CASIIKAGGGWDTEAFF.

The chain combines TRBV7-3 with TRBJ1-6; the D gene is possibly TRBD1 (6 bases). This CDR3 has 19 residues. Germline CDR1 SGHTA, CDR2 FQGTGA. The V end was cut by 1 base, the J end by 8 bases, with 24 bases between. The DNA for the CDR3 is TGTGCCAGCAGCTTAAGAGGGCCCAGACAGGCCCGTCCGGATTCACCCCTCCACTTT. This encodes CASSLRGPRQARPDSPLHF.

The rearrangement joins TRBV19 to TRBJ2-1; 7 bases are shared with TRBD1. This CDR3 has 15 amino acids. Germline trimming cut 7 bases from V and 8 bases from J; bases unmatched to any gene: 14. The germline CDR1 and CDR2 sequences are LNHDA and SQIVND (reference sequence). CDR3 in amino acids: CASTPTGWAVHEQFF. Written as DNA, the CDR3 is TGTGCCAGTACCCCGACAGGGTGGGCTGTCCATGAGCAGTTCTTC.

This clone was recorded a few times. The V and J genes are TRBV19 and TRBJ2-5, with 10 nucleotides matching TRBD1. Germline V gene sequence: CDR1 LNHDA, CDR2 SQIVND (reference sequence). CDR3 length equals 14 residues. V lost 5 bases to trimming and J lost 4 bases; unmatched junction nucleotides: 4. CDR3 loop: CASSSGTGAETQYF. The CDR3 bases are TGTGCCAGTAGTTCCGGGACAGGGGCAGAGACCCAGTACTTC.

The V call is TRBV6-4, the J call TRBJ1-5; D is uncertain. The CDR3 loop spans 13 amino acids. Looked up from germline, CDR1 is MRHNA and CDR2 is SNTAGT. V was pared by 5 bases and J by 4 bases, with 9 bases between. CDR3 bases: TGTGCCAGCAGTTCTGAACTTAATCAGCCCCAGCATTTT. The encoded protein is CASSSELNQPQHF.

The rearrangement joins TRBV29-1 to TRBJ2-1, with 13 bases identical to TRBD2. V was clipped by 8 bases and J by 1 base; unmatched bases: 14. Germline assignment: CDR1 SQVTM and CDR2 ANQGSEA. The CDR3 loop spans 18 amino acids. The CDR3 DNA sequence: TGCAGCATCAGAGGAGGGACTAGCGGGGCCCCATCCTACAATGAGCAGTTCTTC. It yields the protein CSIRGGTSGAPSYNEQFF.